Detailed here is one T cell receptor beta chain. The antigen is undetermined. Trimming removed 3 bases from V and 0 bases from J, with 9 bases in between. The germline CDR1 and CDR2 sequences are SGHTA and FQGNSA. The CDR3 consists of 16 residues. Treatment of patients with chemo-refractory metastatic non-small-cell lung cancer consisted of focal radiation plus CTLA-4 blockade with ipilimumab. The sample comes from a study of radiotherapy plus CTLA-4 blockade in lung cancer. Study information: Disease control reached under 35%, with objective responses in over 15%. Study-wide results and limits: Radiotherapy with ipilimumab was followed by blood expansion of tumor-derived clones. Together with interferon-beta, which increased in serum after radiation, early dynamic changes in blood T cell clones were reportedly the best predictors of response.

Data came from immunoSEQ multiplex PCR; TCRdb stores just in-frame clones and leaves some out. The table has about 62,000 clones, roughly three quarters seen once; the top ten hold roughly 3.1%. This clonotype originated in a human donor with non-small cell lung cancer who had a complete response to radiotherapy plus ipilimumab. The sample in question was peripheral blood, obtained from a patient treated with radiotherapy plus ipilimumab. V gene TRBV7-2 combines with J gene TRBJ2-6, with D perhaps matching TRBD1 (6 bases). The CDR3 DNA reads TGTGCCAGCAGCTTTACAGGGCGCTCTGGGGCCAACGTCCTGACTTTC. It codes for CASSFTGRSGANVLTF.